The 29 T cell receptor beta chains given below trace back to one sample, sequenced in a study of beta chain features in type 1 diabetes (dated by TCRdb to 2016 to 2018). Study-level results and caveats: Type 1 diabetes patients showed a moderate but significant shortening of TCRB CDR3 length in all four CD4+ subsets.

Their recognized antigens are unknown. Libraries were made using the immunoSEQ multiplex PCR assay. All of the isolated RNA was reverse transcribed with the High Capacity cDNA Reverse Transcription Kit, so expressed TCRB transcripts were sequenced. TCRdb's version of the immuneACCESS table is confined to in-frame rearrangements and falls short of the full clone set. An unresolved V gene accounts for under half of the shortfall where checked; the remainder is of unknown origin. The sample table records 200,000 to 300,000 clones; around 9.9% of these occur just once. More than 0.015% of the sample is in the top ten clones. Sequenced: naive CD4+ T cells from blood. This specimen's cell subset or site label, per the study, means: true naive CD4+ T cells. These receptor sequences come from a man aged 30 to 45 with type 1 diabetes.

In this sample, this clone turned up a few times. This chain joins TRBV4-1 and TRBJ2-3, with 11 bases identical to TRBD2. CDR1 is MGHRA and CDR2 is YSYEKL in the germline V gene. J lost 2 bases, V lost 4 bases, and 2 bases had no gene match. This CDR3 has 15 amino acids. As DNA, the CDR3 is TGCGCCAGCAGCCGACTAGCGGGGACCACAGATACGCAGTATTTT. It translates to CASSRLAGTTDTQYF.

The chain is built from TRBV7-8 and TRBJ1-5; D gene ambiguous. Germline CDR1 reads SGHVS; CDR2 reads FQNEAQ. Deletions cut 5 bases from V and 0 bases from J, with 11 bases between. The CDR3 has 15 amino acids. The CDR3 sequence: CASSPRIYSNQPQHF. The CDR3 bases are TGTGCCAGCAGCCCTAGGATATATAGCAATCAGCCCCAGCATTTT. Based on the CDR3 plus reference TRBV7-8 and TRBJ1-5, the full variable domain is GAGVSQSPRYKVAKRGQDVALRCDPISGHVSLFWYQQALGQGPEFLTYFQNEAQLDKSGLPSDRFFAERPEGSVSTLKIQRTQQEDSAVYLCASSPRIYSNQPQHFGDGTRLSIL.

This clone has a handful of counts. This rearrangement joins TRBV10-3 to TRBJ2-1; 9 bases align to TRBD1. Germline assignment: CDR1 ENHRY and CDR2 SYGVKD. The CDR3 has 16 residues. With V trimmed by 4 bases and J by 4 bases, 8 bases remained unmatched. The CDR3: CAISGTGQGEYNEQFF. CDR3 coding DNA: TGTGCCATCAGTGGAACGGGACAGGGAGAATACAATGAGCAGTTCTTC.

The V and J genes are TRBV19 and TRBJ2-1; TRBD1 aligns across 11 bases. Looked up from germline, CDR1 is LNHDA and CDR2 is SQIVND (reference sequence). Trimming took 6 bases from V and 10 from J; bases not matched to a gene: 8. The CDR3 is 14 amino acids. CDR3 sequence: CASSQGTGGAEQFF. In nucleotides, the CDR3 is TGTGCCAGTAGCCAAGGGACAGGGGGAGCCGAGCAGTTCTTC.

The chain has TRBV7-2 and TRBJ2-5; 10 bases line up with TRBD1. V shed 5 bases, J shed 5 bases, and the junction held 5 bases outside the gene matches. CDR3 length equals 14 residues. Germline V gene lookup returns CDR1 SGHTA and CDR2 FQGNSA. CDR3 residues: CASSGQGGRETQYF. CDR3 nucleotides: TGTGCCAGCAGCGGACAGGGGGGTCGGGAGACCCAGTACTTC.

The chain is built from TRBV28 and TRBJ1-2; no firm D call. The V gene's germline CDR1 is MDHEN and CDR2 SYDVKM. The CDR3 has 11 amino acids. V lost 1 base and J lost 7, with 4 bases in between. CDR3 nucleotides: TGTGCCAGCAGTTTATCGGTTGGCTACACCTTC. This translates into CASSLSVGYTF.

This clone was observed a few times. The chain is built from TRBV7-2 and TRBJ2-1, with 11 bases lining up with TRBD2. The CDR3 consists of 15 residues. The junction had 6 bases not matched to a gene; V was cut back by 7 bases and J by 4 bases. Germline V lookup: CDR1 SGHTA, CDR2 FQGNSA. As DNA, the CDR3 is TGTGCCAGCACGTATAGCGGGGGGGCTTACAATGAGCAGTTCTTC. This encodes CASTYSGGAYNEQFF.

The CDR3 DNA sequence: TGTGCCAGCAGTCGACACGGGAGGTCTGAAGCTTTCTTT. Its translation is CASSRHGRSEAFF. This rearrangement joins TRBV14 to TRBJ1-1; no reliable D call. The V end was cut by 6 bases, the J end by 6 bases, with 14 bases between. Per the germline V gene, CDR1 is SGHDN and CDR2 is FVKESK. CDR3 length equals 13 residues.

This clone turned up a few times. V gene TRBV7-9 combines with J gene TRBJ1-2; tentative D call: TRBD1 (5 bases). The CDR3 covers 13 residues. Germline-derived CDR1 and CDR2 are SEHNR and FQNEAQ (reference sequence). V lost 6 bases and J lost 2, with 10 bases in between. The CDR3: CASSSPGNYGYTF. CDR3 DNA sequence: TGTGCCAGCAGTTCCCCAGGGAACTATGGCTACACCTTC.

This clone was observed a handful of times. This rearrangement joins TRBV7-6 to TRBJ2-7, with 7 bases fitting TRBD1. CDR1 and CDR2 from the germline V gene are SGHVS and FNYEAQ. V lost 5 bases to trimming and J lost 0 bases; unmatched junction nucleotides: 10. This CDR3 is 16 amino acids long. The CDR3 here is CASSTGIGTVSYEQYF. DNA of the CDR3: TGTGCCAGCAGCACAGGGATTGGGACAGTCTCCTACGAGCAGTACTTC. The whole variable domain, filled in from reference TRBV7-6 and TRBJ2-7, reads GAGVSQSPRYKVTKRGQDVALRCDPISGHVSLYWYRQALGQGPEFLTYFNYEAQQDKSGLPNDRFSAERPEGSISTLTIQRTEQRDSAMYRCASSTGIGTVSYEQYFGPGTRLTVT.

This clone turned up a few times. Other nucleotide sequences in the sample specify the same CDR3. The chain carries TRBV6-5 and TRBJ1-2; weak D call: TRBD1 (6 bases). V was clipped by 4 bases and J by 7 bases, with 7 bases between them. Germline values: CDR1 MNHEY, CDR2 SVGAGI. The CDR3 extends over 11 amino acids. CDR3: CASSSGVGYTF. In nucleotides, the CDR3 is TGTGCCAGCAGTTCAGGGGTTGGCTACACCTTC.

This clone appeared a few times. The V gene is TRBV6-5, the J gene TRBJ1-6; D call uncertain. The germline V and J ends were trimmed by 6 bases and 8 bases, with 14 bases remaining between them. This CDR3 contains 14 residues. Germline V gene lookup returns CDR1 MNHEY and CDR2 SVGAGI. CDR3 in DNA: TGTGCCAGCAGCAGACACCCGTACGATTCACCCCTCCACTTT. Residues: CASSRHPYDSPLHF.

The rearrangement uses TRBV2 and TRBJ1-2, with no clear D. V gave up 4 bases and J gave up 4 bases, with 7 bases separating them. Looked up from germline, CDR1 is SNHLY and CDR2 is FYNNEI. CDR3 size: 12 residues. The CDR3 sequence is CASSAYFYGYTF. The CDR3, as DNA: TGTGCCAGCAGTGCGTACTTCTATGGCTACACCTTC.

This clone was recorded only once. The V gene is TRBV28, the J gene TRBJ1-6; 7 bases map to TRBD1. The CDR3 is 12 residues long. The V and J ends lost 0 bases and 16 bases, in that order; junction bases with no gene match: 3. Germline CDR1 reads MDHEN; CDR2 reads SYDVKM. The DNA for the CDR3 is TGTGCCAGCAGTTTATGGACAGGGCGGCTCCACTTT. Its translation is CASSLWTGRLHF.

The chain carries TRBV4-2 and TRBJ2-4, with 13 nucleotides matching TRBD2. Trimming cost V 4 bases and J 6 bases; bases outside gene matches: 6. Germline CDR1 and CDR2: LGHNA and YNFKEQ. The CDR3 runs to 16 residues. The CDR3 DNA is TGTGCCAGCAGCCCTTGGACTAGCGGGGGAGGAAACATTCAGTACTTC. It is translated as CASSPWTSGGGNIQYF.

This clone was counted a few times. CDR3 in DNA: TGTGCCAGCAGTTACTCAAGAGGGATGGGTCAGCCCCAGCATTTT. Protein: CASSYSRGMGQPQHF. The V and J genes are TRBV6-5 and TRBJ1-5; D call uncertain. Germline V gene sequence: CDR1 MNHEY, CDR2 SVGAGI. V dropped 0 bases and J dropped 6 bases, with 12 bases sitting between them. The CDR3 length is 15 residues.

CDR3 DNA: TGTGCCACCAGCAGAGATCGAGGAGGGAGTGGACGCTTGAACTCTGGGGCCAACGTCCTGACTTTC. Translated: CATSRDRGGSGRLNSGANVLTF. This sequence joins TRBV15 and TRBJ2-6, with D maybe TRBD2 (6 bases). V was pared by 0 bases and J by 0 bases, with 24 bases between. Germline-derived CDR1 and CDR2 are LNHNV and YYDKDF (reference sequence). The CDR3 is made up of 22 amino acids.

The chain links TRBV28 to TRBJ2-3, with no clear D. Germline values: CDR1 MDHEN, CDR2 SYDVKM. CDR3 length equals 12 residues. V lost 1 base, J lost 12 bases, and 11 bases lay in between. The CDR3 region is CASSLSSGSQYF. CDR3 nucleotide sequence: TGTGCCAGCAGTTTATCCTCCGGGTCACAGTATTTT.

The chain joins TRBV4-1 to TRBJ2-1, with TRBD1 identical over 8 bases. J was trimmed by 9 bases and V by 2 bases; bases with no gene match: 6. The germline V gene has CDR1 MGHRA and CDR2 YSYEKL. This CDR3 spans 14 amino acids. In nucleotides, the CDR3 is TGCGCCAGCAGCCAACGGACAGGGATTCGTGAGCAGTTCTTC. This translates into CASSQRTGIREQFF.

This clone was seen a handful of times. The J gene is TRBJ1-2, the V gene TRBV15, with D unresolved. CDR1 is LNHNV, CDR2 YYDKDF, per germline (reference sequence). The CDR3 is 14 residues long. The ends were cut back, 0 bases at V and 4 bases at J, with 9 bases in the middle. The CDR3: CATSRDREIYGYTF. The DNA for the CDR3 is TGTGCCACCAGCAGAGATAGGGAGATCTATGGCTACACCTTC. The full variable domain, completed using reference TRBV15 and TRBJ1-2, is DAMVIQNPRYQVTQFGKPVTLSCSQTLNHNVMYWYQQKSSQAPKLLFHYYDKDFNNEADTPDNFQSRRPNTSFCFLDIRSPGLGDTAMYLCATSRDREIYGYTFGSGTRLTVV.

In this sample, this clone turned up a few times. The gene calls are TRBV27 and TRBJ2-3; 13 positions agree with TRBD2. J lost 1 base, V lost 5 bases, and 6 bases had no gene match. The germline V gene encodes CDR1 MNHEY and CDR2 SMNVEV (reference sequence). The CDR3 spans 17 residues. CDR3: CASSPLLAGGGTDTQYF. In DNA, the CDR3 is TGTGCCAGCAGTCCCCTACTAGCGGGGGGGGGCACAGATACGCAGTATTTT.

The chain is built from TRBV2 and TRBJ2-7; TRBD1 aligns across 8 bases. The trim removed 3 bases at V and 6 bases at J, leaving 4 bases unmatched. Germline V gene lookup returns CDR1 SNHLY and CDR2 FYNNEI. The CDR3 contains 13 residues. The CDR3 sequence: CASSEQGAGEQYF. The CDR3 nucleotides are TGTGCCAGCAGTGAGCAGGGGGCGGGCGAGCAGTACTTC.

This clone showed up just a few times. This chain links TRBV10-3 with TRBJ1-2; 7 bases agree with TRBD1. V shed 10 bases and J 0 bases; nucleotides not matched to a gene: 8. The CDR3 has 14 amino acids. Germline-derived CDR1 and CDR2 are ENHRY and SYGVKD. Here the CDR3 reads CATRGRGTNYGYTF. DNA for the CDR3: TGTGCCACCCGGGGCAGGGGGACTAACTATGGCTACACCTTC.

There are a few counts of this clone. CDR3: CASSFYKDSGEQYF. The CDR3, as DNA: TGTGCCAGCAGCTTTTATAAGGACAGTGGCGAGCAGTACTTC. V gene TRBV7-2 combines with J gene TRBJ2-7, with D possibly being TRBD1 (6 bases). Germline lookup yields CDR1 SGHTA and CDR2 FQGNSA. The V end was cut by 3 bases, the J end by 6 bases, with 15 bases between. The CDR3 is 14 amino acids. Looking up the rest from reference TRBV7-2 and TRBJ2-7 gives the full variable domain: GAGVSQSPSNKVTEKGKDVELRCDPISGHTALYWYRQSLGQGLEFLIYFQGNSAPDKSGLPSDRFSAERTGGSVSTLTIQRTQQEDSAVYLCASSFYKDSGEQYFGPGTRLTVT.

This chain's CDR3 is CASSPNPGHSSYNSPLHF. As DNA, the CDR3 is TGTGCCAGCAGCCCGAACCCAGGACACAGCTCCTATAATTCACCCCTCCACTTT. The J gene is TRBJ1-6, the V gene TRBV25-1; a possible D gene is TRBD1 (5 bases). V was pared by 6 bases and J by 0 bases, with 18 bases between. The germline gives CDR1 MGHDK, CDR2 SYGVNS. This CDR3 comprises 18 residues.

This clone was counted only a few times. The chain has TRBV28 and TRBJ2-5; D might be TRBD1 (7 bases). Per the germline V gene, CDR1 is MDHEN and CDR2 is SYDVKM. Between the trimmed V and J ends, which lost 5 bases and 7 bases, there was a span of 20 bases. The length of the CDR3 is 15 residues. The CDR3 protein is CASSVRTGGRGTQYF. The CDR3 DNA reads TGTGCCAGCAGTGTTAGGACAGGAGGGAGAGGGACCCAGTACTTC.

The rearrangement uses TRBV5-4 and TRBJ2-5; no clear D. This CDR3 has 13 amino acids. In germline, CDR1 is SGHNT, CDR2 YYREEE (reference sequence). V lost 4 bases and J lost 3, with 10 bases in between. The CDR3 loop reads CASSLPQEETQYF. In DNA form, the CDR3 reads TGTGCCAGCAGCCTTCCGCAGGAAGAGACCCAGTACTTC.

The V gene is TRBV4-2, the J gene TRBJ2-1; D is possibly TRBD1 (6 bases). V gave up 3 bases and J gave up 0 bases, with 6 bases separating them. The CDR3 spans 14 residues. Germline assignment: CDR1 LGHNA and CDR2 YNFKEQ. CDR3 nucleotide sequence: TGTGCCAGCAGCCAGGACAGCTCCTACAATGAGCAGTTCTTC. Its protein product is CASSQDSSYNEQFF.

This clone was detected only once. The chain couples TRBV7-9 to TRBJ1-5; D remains ambiguous. V shed 1 base and J shed 5 bases, with 6 bases lying between them. The CDR3 is 13 residues long. CDR1 SEHNR and CDR2 FQNEAQ come from the germline V gene (reference sequence). DNA for the CDR3: TGTGCCAGCAGCTTAGGAGCCGATCAGCCCCAGCATTTT. As protein: CASSLGADQPQHF.